The clone carrying this T cell receptor beta chain was seen many times. The sample belongs to a study of Graves' ophthalmopathy and Graves' hyperthyroidism. Amplifying from RNA transcripts, the study obtained TCR beta CDR3 regions. HTBI primers were employed in first-round RT-PCR, then a second-round multiplex PCR followed. Using its own MiXCR run on the multiplex PCR reads, TCRdb lists one record per CDR3 protein. The sample has 340,000 or so distinct CDR3 sequences; roughly a sixth are singletons. Diagnosis used clinical symptoms, serum thyroxine, TRAb, thyroid ultrasound and orbital computed tomography. Per germline, CDR1 SGHRS and CDR2 YFSETQ. This CDR3 has 17 residues. The V gene end was trimmed by 4 bases and the J gene end by 3 bases; junction bases not matched to a gene: 7.

The sequenced material came from peripheral blood. The rearrangement links TRBV5-1 to TRBJ2-2, with TRBD2 matching 12 bases. The TCR comes from an adult man with Graves' ophthalmopathy. CDR3 loop: CASSATSGSAYTGELFF. The CDR3, as DNA: TGCGCCAGCAGCGCGACTAGCGGGAGTGCTTACACCGGGGAGCTGTTTTTT.